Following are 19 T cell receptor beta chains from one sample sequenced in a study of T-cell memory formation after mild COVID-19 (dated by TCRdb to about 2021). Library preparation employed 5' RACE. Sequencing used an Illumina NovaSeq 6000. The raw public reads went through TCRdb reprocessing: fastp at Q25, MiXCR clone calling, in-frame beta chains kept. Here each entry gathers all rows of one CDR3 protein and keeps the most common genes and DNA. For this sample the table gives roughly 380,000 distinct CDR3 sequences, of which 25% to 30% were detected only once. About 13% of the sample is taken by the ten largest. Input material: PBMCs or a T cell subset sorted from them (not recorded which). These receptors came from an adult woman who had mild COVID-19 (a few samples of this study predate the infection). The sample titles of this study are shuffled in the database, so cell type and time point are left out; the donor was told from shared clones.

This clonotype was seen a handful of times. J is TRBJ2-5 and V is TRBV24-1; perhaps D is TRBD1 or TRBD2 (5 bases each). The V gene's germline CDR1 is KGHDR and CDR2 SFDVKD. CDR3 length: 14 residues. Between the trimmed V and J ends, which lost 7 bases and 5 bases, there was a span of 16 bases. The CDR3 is CATSPGTFAETQYF. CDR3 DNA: TGTGCCACCAGCCCCGGGACCTTTGCCGAGACCCAGTACTTC.

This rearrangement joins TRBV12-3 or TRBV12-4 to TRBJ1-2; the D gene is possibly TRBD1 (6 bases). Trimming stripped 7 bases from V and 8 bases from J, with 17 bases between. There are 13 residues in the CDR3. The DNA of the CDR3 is TGTGCCAGCACCTTGGGGGCAGGGGTAGGCTACACCTTC. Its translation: CASTLGAGVGYTF.

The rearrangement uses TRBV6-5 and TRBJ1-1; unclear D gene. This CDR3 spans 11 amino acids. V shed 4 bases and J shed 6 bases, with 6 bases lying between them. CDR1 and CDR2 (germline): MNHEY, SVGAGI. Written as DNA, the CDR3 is TGTGCCAGCAGTTCCGCCTCTGAAGCTTTCTTT. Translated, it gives CASSSASEAFF.

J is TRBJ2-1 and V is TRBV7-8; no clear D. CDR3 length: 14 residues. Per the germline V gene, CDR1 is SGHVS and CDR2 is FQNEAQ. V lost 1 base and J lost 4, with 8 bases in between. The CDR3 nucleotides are TGTGCCAGCAGCTTAGGATTTTATTACAATGAGCAGTTCTTC. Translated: CASSLGFYYNEQFF.

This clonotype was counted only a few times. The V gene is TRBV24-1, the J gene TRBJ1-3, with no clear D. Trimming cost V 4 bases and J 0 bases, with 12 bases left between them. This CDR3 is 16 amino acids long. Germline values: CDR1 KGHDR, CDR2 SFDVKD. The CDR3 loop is CATSDPRVSSGNTIYF. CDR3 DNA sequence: TGTGCCACCAGTGACCCAAGAGTTTCCTCTGGAAACACCATATATTTT.

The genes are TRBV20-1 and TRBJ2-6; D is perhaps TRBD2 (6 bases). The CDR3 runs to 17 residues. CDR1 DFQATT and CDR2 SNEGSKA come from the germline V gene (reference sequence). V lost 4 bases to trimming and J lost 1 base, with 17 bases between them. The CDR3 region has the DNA TGCAGTGCTACGGAGGGGAAAATCGTATCTGGGGCCAACGTCCTGACTTTC. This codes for CSATEGKIVSGANVLTF.

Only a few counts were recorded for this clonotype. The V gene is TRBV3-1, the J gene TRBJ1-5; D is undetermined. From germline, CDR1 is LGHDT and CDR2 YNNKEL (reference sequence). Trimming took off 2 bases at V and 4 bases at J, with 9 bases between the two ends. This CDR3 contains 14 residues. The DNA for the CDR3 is TGTGCCAGCAGCCAAAAGGTTTCGAATCAGCCCCAGCATTTT. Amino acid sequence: CASSQKVSNQPQHF.

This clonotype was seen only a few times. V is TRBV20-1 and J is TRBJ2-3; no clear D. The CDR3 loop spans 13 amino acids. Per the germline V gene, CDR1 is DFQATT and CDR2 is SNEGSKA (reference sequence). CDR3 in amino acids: CSFCLLGTDTQYF. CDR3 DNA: TGCTCCTTTTGCCTATTGGGGACAGATACGCAGTATTTT.

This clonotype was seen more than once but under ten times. Here the CDR3 DNA reads TGTGCCAGCAGCCCAGGACTAGCGGGGCCTCCCACTTACTTC. Translation: CASSPGLAGPPTYF. The chain is built from TRBV12-3 or TRBV12-4 and TRBJ2-7, with 12 nucleotides matching TRBD2. The CDR3 has 14 residues. V was clipped by 6 bases and J by 13 bases; unmatched bases: 13.

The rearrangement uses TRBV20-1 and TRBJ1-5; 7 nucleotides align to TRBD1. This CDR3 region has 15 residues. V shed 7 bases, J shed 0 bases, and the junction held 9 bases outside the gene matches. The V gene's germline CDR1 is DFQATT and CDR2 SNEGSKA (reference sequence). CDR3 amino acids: CSGRQGVYSNQPQHF. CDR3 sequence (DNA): TGCAGTGGAAGGCAGGGGGTTTATAGCAATCAGCCCCAGCATTTT.

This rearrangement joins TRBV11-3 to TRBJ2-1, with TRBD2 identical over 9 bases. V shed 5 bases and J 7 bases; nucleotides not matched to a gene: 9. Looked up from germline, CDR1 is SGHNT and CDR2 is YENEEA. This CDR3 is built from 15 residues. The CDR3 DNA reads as TGTGCCAGCAGCCAGAAGCGGGAGGCGGGTAATGAGCAGTTCTTC. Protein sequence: CASSQKREAGNEQFF.

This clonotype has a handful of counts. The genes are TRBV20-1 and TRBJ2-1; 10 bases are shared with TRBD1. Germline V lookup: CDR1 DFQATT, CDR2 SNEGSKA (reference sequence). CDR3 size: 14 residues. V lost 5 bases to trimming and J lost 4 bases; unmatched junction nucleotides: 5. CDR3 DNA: TGCAGTGCTGACTGGACAGGGGGTTACAATGAGCAGTTCTTC. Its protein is CSADWTGGYNEQFF.

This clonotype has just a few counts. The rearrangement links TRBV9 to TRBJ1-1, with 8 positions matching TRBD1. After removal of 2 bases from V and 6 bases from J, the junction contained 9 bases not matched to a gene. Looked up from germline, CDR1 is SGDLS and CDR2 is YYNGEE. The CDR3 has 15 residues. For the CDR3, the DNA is TGTGCCAGCAGCGTGGGACAGGATTTGTTTTCTGAAGCTTTCTTT. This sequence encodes CASSVGQDLFSEAFF.

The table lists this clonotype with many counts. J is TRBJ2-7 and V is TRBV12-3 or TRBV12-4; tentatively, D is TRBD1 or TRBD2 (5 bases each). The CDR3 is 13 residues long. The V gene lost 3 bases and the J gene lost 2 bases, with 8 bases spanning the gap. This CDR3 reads CASSLSGPYEQYF. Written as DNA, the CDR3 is TGTGCCAGCAGTTTGTCGGGACCCTACGAGCAGTACTTC.

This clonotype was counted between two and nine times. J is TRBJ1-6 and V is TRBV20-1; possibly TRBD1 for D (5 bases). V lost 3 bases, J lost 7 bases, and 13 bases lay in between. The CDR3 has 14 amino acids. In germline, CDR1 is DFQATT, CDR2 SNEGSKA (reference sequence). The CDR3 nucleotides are TGCAGTGCTAGGAGGGGCAGGGAGAATTCACCCCTCCACTTT. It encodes CSARRGRENSPLHF.

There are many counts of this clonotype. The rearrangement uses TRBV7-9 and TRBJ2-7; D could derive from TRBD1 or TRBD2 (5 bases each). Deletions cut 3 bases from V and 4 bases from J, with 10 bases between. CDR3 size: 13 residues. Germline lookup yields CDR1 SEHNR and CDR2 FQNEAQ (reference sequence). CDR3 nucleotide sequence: TGTGCCAGCAGCTTGGGACCACATTACGAGCAGTACTTC. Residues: CASSLGPHYEQYF.

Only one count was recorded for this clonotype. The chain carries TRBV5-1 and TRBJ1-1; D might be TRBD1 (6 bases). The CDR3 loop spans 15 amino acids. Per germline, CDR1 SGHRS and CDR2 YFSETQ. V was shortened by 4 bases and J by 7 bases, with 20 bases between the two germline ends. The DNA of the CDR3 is TGCGCCAGCAGCCGCCAAGGGGGGGTAGGGGATGAAGCTTTCTTT. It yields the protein CASSRQGGVGDEAFF.

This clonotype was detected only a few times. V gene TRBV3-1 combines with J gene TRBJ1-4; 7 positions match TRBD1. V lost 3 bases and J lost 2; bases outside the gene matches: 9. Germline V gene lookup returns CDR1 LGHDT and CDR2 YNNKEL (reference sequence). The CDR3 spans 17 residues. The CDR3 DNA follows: TGTGCCAGCAGCCAGTACCCGGACAGGTTCACTAATGAAAAACTGTTTTTT. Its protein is CASSQYPDRFTNEKLFF. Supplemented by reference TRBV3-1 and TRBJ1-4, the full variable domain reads DTAVSQTPKYLVTQMGNDKSIKCEQNLGHDTMYWYKQDSKKFLKIMFSYNNKELIINETVPNRFSPKSPDKAHLNLHINSLELGDSAVYFCASSQYPDRFTNEKLFFGSGTQLSVL.

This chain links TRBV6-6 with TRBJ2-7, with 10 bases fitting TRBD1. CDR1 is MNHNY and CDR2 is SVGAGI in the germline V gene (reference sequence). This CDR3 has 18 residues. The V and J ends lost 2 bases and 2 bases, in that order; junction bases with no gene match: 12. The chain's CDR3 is CASSYEAEGQGTTYEQYF. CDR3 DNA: TGTGCCAGCAGTTACGAAGCTGAGGGACAGGGGACGACCTACGAGCAGTACTTC.